These 14 T cell receptor beta chains originate from one sample sequenced in a study of shared clonotypes between healthy human individuals. Repertoires were generated with immunoSEQ multiplex PCR, while TCRdb's copy carries only in-frame clones and drops some. The sample has 2 million to 2.5 million clones, more than 85% seen once; the top ten hold more than 0.35%. The sample was naive CD4+ T cells from PBMCs. As for subset: CD45RA+ positively selected. The receptors here all came from a man between 18 and 35 years old in good health. Some clones in this sample may be carry-over from other donors' samples.

This chain connects TRBV5-8 to TRBJ2-7; D perhaps matches TRBD2 (6 bases). The CDR3 loop spans 13 amino acids. The V gene's germline CDR1 is SGHTS and CDR2 YDEGEE. Trimming left V 0 bases short and J 8 bases short, with 12 bases between. The CDR3 DNA reads as TGTGCCAGCAGCTTGGTTCTGGGGAGGAAGCAGTACTTC. It specifies CASSLVLGRKQYF.

Of note for this clone: Other DNA variants within this sample encode the same CDR3. The rearrangement links TRBV5-1 to TRBJ1-4, with 9 bases aligning to TRBD1. From germline, CDR1 is SGHRS and CDR2 YFSETQ. Trimming at V came to 4 bases and at J to 4 bases, leaving 2 bases not matched to a gene. The CDR3 is made up of 14 amino acids. The CDR3 loop reads CASSQGQGNEKLFF. The CDR3 bases are TGCGCCAGCAGCCAGGGACAGGGTAATGAAAAACTGTTTTTT.

V usage is TRBV6-6 and J usage is TRBJ2-2; 7 bases match TRBD2. The CDR3 runs 14 residues. Unmatched junction bases numbered 5, after V lost 6 bases and J lost 4 bases. CDR1 is MNHNY and CDR2 is SVGAGI in the germline V gene (reference sequence). CDR3 sequence (DNA): TGTGCCAGCAGACTGATAGCGGGCACCGGGGAGCTGTTTTTT. This encodes CASRLIAGTGELFF.

Here the CDR3 DNA reads TGTGCCAGCAGCCGTGAAAGGGAAGAGACCCAGTACTTC. Protein: CASSREREETQYF. The V and J genes are TRBV7-2 and TRBJ2-5; D remains ambiguous. CDR1 SGHTA and CDR2 FQGNSA come from the germline V gene. V gave up 5 bases and J gave up 3 bases, with 10 bases separating them. This CDR3 has 13 residues.

A single count supports this clone. The chain uses TRBV5-4 and TRBJ1-2, with TRBD1 matching 9 bases. Trimming at V came to 4 bases and at J to 2 bases, leaving 9 bases not matched to a gene. This CDR3 comprises 16 residues. The germline V gene has CDR1 SGHNT and CDR2 YYREEE (reference sequence). The chain's CDR3 is CASSPPGQGRNYGYTF. The CDR3 DNA reads as TGTGCCAGCAGCCCTCCCGGACAGGGGAGGAACTATGGCTACACCTTC.

This chain uses TRBV4-3 with TRBJ2-7, with 11 bases that match TRBD1. Germline CDR1 LGHNA, CDR2 YSLEER. The CDR3 runs 15 residues. Germline trimming cut 4 bases from V and 5 bases from J; bases unmatched to any gene: 7. The CDR3 here is CASSPRTGGFDEQYF. The CDR3 nucleotides read TGCGCCAGCAGCCCCCGGACAGGGGGCTTCGACGAGCAGTACTTC.

This clone was counted once. The V and J genes are TRBV6-1 and TRBJ2-2; 9 bases are a match to TRBD1. The J segment lost 8 bases and the V segment lost 5 bases, leaving 6 bases of the junction unmatched. Germline loops: CDR1 MNHNS, CDR2 SASEGT. The CDR3 is 14 amino acids. The CDR3 region is CASSFTGGSGELFF. The CDR3 nucleotides read TGTGCCAGCAGTTTTACAGGGGGCTCAGGGGAGCTGTTTTTT.

This sequence joins TRBV2 and TRBJ2-3; weak D call: TRBD2 (5 bases). Per the germline V gene, CDR1 is SNHLY and CDR2 is FYNNEI. CDR3 length: 14 residues. Trimming shortened V by 6 bases and J by 4 bases, and 14 bases separated the two germline ends. The CDR3 coding sequence is TGTGCCAGCAGCCTAACTAGTGGAGCAGATACGCAGTATTTT. It translates to CASSLTSGADTQYF.

The CDR3 DNA sequence: TGTGCCAGCAGTTTGAACCCAGGGAGGGTAAGCACAGATACGCAGTATTTT. Translating gives CASSLNPGRVSTDTQYF. This sequence joins TRBV28 and TRBJ2-3; 7 positions agree with TRBD2. This CDR3 region has 17 residues. Trimming at V came to 3 bases and at J to 0 bases, leaving 9 bases not matched to a gene. CDR1 MDHEN and CDR2 SYDVKM come from the germline V gene.

The chain links TRBV28 to TRBJ1-5; D perhaps matches TRBD1 (5 bases). The V gene lost 2 bases and the J gene lost 4 bases, with 9 bases spanning the gap. The CDR3 runs to 14 residues. The germline V gene has CDR1 MDHEN and CDR2 SYDVKM. The CDR3 DNA is TGTGCCAGCAGTTTAATGGGACTAAATCAGCCCCAGCATTTT. Encoded protein: CASSLMGLNQPQHF. Looking up the rest from reference TRBV28 and TRBJ1-5 gives the full variable domain: DVKVTQSSRYLVKRTGEKVFLECVQDMDHENMFWYRQDPGLGLRLIYFSYDVKMKEKGDIPEGYSVSREKKERFSLILESASTNQTSMYLCASSLMGLNQPQHFGDGTRLSIL.

The chain couples TRBV15 to TRBJ2-1, with TRBD2 matching 11 bases. V gave up 0 bases and J gave up 6 bases; unmatched junction bases: 1. The CDR3 covers 15 residues. CDR1 LNHNV and CDR2 YYDKDF come from the germline V gene (reference sequence). DNA of the CDR3: TGTGCCACCAGCAGAGATAGCGGGAGGGCCAATGAGCAGTTCTTC. As protein: CATSRDSGRANEQFF.

V is TRBV7-3 and J is TRBJ2-2; possibly TRBD2 for D (6 bases). CDR1 and CDR2 from the germline V gene are SGHTA and FQGTGA. CDR3 length: 16 residues. V was cut by 5 bases and J by 3 bases, with 16 bases left in between. The CDR3 nucleotides read TGTGCCAGCAGCCCCGCCGGGGACTTCTACACCGGGGAGCTGTTTTTT. Residues: CASSPAGDFYTGELFF. Drawing the rest from reference TRBV7-3 and TRBJ2-2, the complete variable domain is GAGVSQTPSNKVTEKGKYVELRCDPISGHTALYWYRQSLGQGPEFLIYFQGTGAADDSGLPNDRFFAVRPEGSVSTLKIQRTERGDSAVYLCASSPAGDFYTGELFFGEGSRLTVL.

The genes are TRBV5-1 and TRBJ2-5; 8 bases line up with TRBD2. This CDR3 region has 16 residues. J gave up 4 bases and V 3 bases, and 11 bases lay outside the gene matches. CDR1 and CDR2 (germline): SGHRS, YFSETQ. CDR3 amino acids: CASSSPGLGAGETQYF. The CDR3 bases are TGCGCCAGCAGCTCTCCGGGACTAGGAGCGGGAGAGACCCAGTACTTC.

The chain is built from TRBV20-1 and TRBJ2-1, with D unresolved. Germline V CDR1 and CDR2: DFQATT, SNEGSKA (reference sequence). Deletions cut 0 bases from V and 7 bases from J, with 4 bases between. CDR3 length equals 11 residues. In DNA, the CDR3 is TGCAGTGCTAGAGATCCGAATGAGCAGTTCTTC. Amino acids: CSARDPNEQFF.